This passage covers 8 T cell receptor beta chains from one sample sequenced in a study of response to subunit inactivated influenza vaccine. TCRdb recomputed calls from the RT-PCR reads with MiXCR, one row per CDR3 protein. This table has 490,000 or so distinct CDR3 sequences, approximately 7.6% appearing once. Sequences were derived from PBMCs from blood, sampled 23 to 25 months after vaccination. The receptors shown here come from a man aged 50 to 75 who received an inactivated influenza vaccine.

For this clonotype: One end of the junction is discordant with germline, which a read error may explain. This chain uses TRBV5-1 with TRBJ1-1; possibly TRBD1 for D (6 bases). Looked up from germline, CDR1 is SGHRS and CDR2 is YFSETQ. CDR3 size: 15 residues. CDR3 in amino acids: CASSPGQSVYTEAFF. CDR3 DNA sequence: TGCGCCAGCAGCCCTGGACAGTCCGTGTACACCGAAGCTTTCTTT.

This chain connects TRBV20-1 to TRBJ1-6; 7 bases map to TRBD1. The CDR3 length is 16 residues. From germline, CDR1 is DFQATT and CDR2 SNEGSKA (reference sequence). J gave up 4 bases and V 2 bases, and 8 bases lay outside the gene matches. The CDR3 loop reads CSARIAGTVYNSPLHF. The CDR3 nucleotides are TGCAGTGCTAGAATTGCGGGGACAGTGTATAATTCACCCCTCCACTTT.

This chain connects TRBV30 to TRBJ2-7; a weak D match, TRBD2 (6 bases). V lost 7 bases and J lost 2, with 12 bases in between. The CDR3 contains 12 residues. CDR1 GTSNPN and CDR2 SVGIG come from the germline V gene (reference sequence). CDR3 protein: CASGGSPYEQYF. In DNA, the CDR3 is TGTGCCTCTGGGGGGTCTCCCTACGAGCAGTACTTC.

This clonotype was seen a few times. The chain joins TRBV6-5 to TRBJ2-5; maybe TRBD2 (6 bases). Trimming took 2 bases from V and 4 from J, leaving 8 bases between them. Germline V gene sequence: CDR1 MNHEY, CDR2 SVGAGI. This CDR3 is 13 amino acids long. The CDR3 sequence is CASSYGGTETQYF. CDR3 bases: TGTGCCAGCAGTTACGGAGGGACAGAGACCCAGTACTTC.

This clonotype appeared many times. CDR3: CASRQTGTHNEQFF. As DNA, the CDR3 is TGTGCCAGCAGACAAACAGGGACGCACAATGAGCAGTTCTTC. V usage is TRBV12-3 or TRBV12-4 and J usage is TRBJ2-1, with a tentative D call TRBD1 (6 bases). Trimming stripped 6 bases from V and 5 bases from J, with 14 bases between. The CDR3 has 14 residues.

The chain recombines TRBV24-1 with TRBJ1-5, with D hard to call. V was trimmed by 2 bases and J by 13 bases, leaving 11 bases between them. Looked up from germline, CDR1 is KGHDR and CDR2 is SFDVKD. This CDR3 has 12 amino acids. This CDR3 is CATSDSNTGQHF. CDR3 DNA: TGTGCCACCAGTGATTCCAATACGGGGCAGCATTTT.

This clonotype was recorded many times. The chain is built from TRBV5-1 and TRBJ2-1; 8 positions match TRBD1. The germline V gene encodes CDR1 SGHRS and CDR2 YFSETQ. CDR3 length equals 17 residues. Unmatched junction bases numbered 10, after V lost 0 bases and J lost 5 bases. This chain's CDR3 is CASSLEGAGGPHNEQFF. The CDR3, as DNA: TGCGCCAGCAGCTTGGAGGGTGCAGGGGGCCCACACAATGAGCAGTTCTTC.

The V gene is TRBV12-3 or TRBV12-4, the J gene TRBJ1-2; unclear D gene. The CDR3 has 12 amino acids. V shed 6 bases and J shed 13 bases, with 18 bases lying between them. The CDR3 loop reads CASSLGRGRLTF. The CDR3 DNA is TGTGCCAGCAGCCTCGGACGTGGGCGTCTCACCTTC.